This T cell receptor beta chain was retrieved from a study of cytomegalovirus exposure and HLA in healthy donors. General study points: In vitro assays verified that a few CMV-associated chains recognized CMV antigens specifically. Available immune exposure information was restricted to CMV serostatus only.

These donors, healthy bone marrow donors, were studied. There were likely unrecorded immune exposures, though donors were nominally healthy when sampled. As regards this clone: What it binds is not known.

Primers for the PCR totalled 60 Vbeta and 13 Jbeta. Repertoires were generated with immunoSEQ multiplex PCR, while TCRdb's copy carries only in-frame clones and drops some. The table shows about 84,000 clones, with 55% to 70% occurring only once. From germline, CDR1 is SGDLS and CDR2 YYNGEE. This CDR3 region has 16 residues. The ends lost 0 bases at V and 4 bases at J; junction bases unmatched: 9. The source of this sequence is a woman in her 40s in good health and CMV-seropositive. The sample consisted of PBMCs. The rearrangement links TRBV9 to TRBJ2-5; 7 bases agree with TRBD1. For the CDR3, the DNA is TGTGCCAGCAGCGTAGGATCTACAGGGGTCCGAGAGACCCAGTACTTC. The encoded protein is CASSVGSTGVRETQYF.